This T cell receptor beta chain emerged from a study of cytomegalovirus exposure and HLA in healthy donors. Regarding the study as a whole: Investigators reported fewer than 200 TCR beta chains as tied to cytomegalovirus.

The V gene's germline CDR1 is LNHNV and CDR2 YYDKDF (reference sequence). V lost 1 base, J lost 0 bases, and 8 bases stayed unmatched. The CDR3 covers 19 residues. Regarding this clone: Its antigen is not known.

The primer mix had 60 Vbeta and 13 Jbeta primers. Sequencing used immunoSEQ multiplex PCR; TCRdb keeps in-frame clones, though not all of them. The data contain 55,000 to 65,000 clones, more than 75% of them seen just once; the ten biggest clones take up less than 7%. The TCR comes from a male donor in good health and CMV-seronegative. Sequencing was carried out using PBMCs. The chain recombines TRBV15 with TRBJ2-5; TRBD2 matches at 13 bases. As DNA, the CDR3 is TGTGCCACCAGCAGAGGCCTCGGACTAGCGGGGGTCTACCAAGAGACCCAGTACTTC. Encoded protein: CATSRGLGLAGVYQETQYF.